Listed below are T cell receptor beta chains from one sample, sequenced in a study of cytomegalovirus exposure and HLA in healthy donors. Produced via immunoSEQ multiplex PCR; TCRdb's table is partial and in-frame only. Of fewer than 120,000 clones in the sample, more than 65% were seen once. Sample: PBMCs. The receptors here all came from a man younger than 40 in good health and CMV-seropositive. CDR3s include the opening cysteine and the closing phenylalanine or tryptophan. D genes are given only for firm matches. Size is stated for part of the rows, as once, few or many counts, or as a class when the clone is expanded.

V: TRBV4-2
J: TRBJ2-7
D: -
size: few
CDR3: CASSQDQTSREDGQYF
DNA: TGTGCCAGCAGCCAAGATCAAACTAGCAGGGAGGACGGGCAGTACTTC

V: TRBV7-9
J: TRBJ2-3
D: -
size: -
CDR3: CASKQGGIADTQYF
DNA: TGTGCCAGCAAACAAGGGGGAATCGCAGATACGCAGTATTTT

V: TRBV11-3
J: TRBJ2-1
D: -
size: -
CDR3: CASSSSSSGVGEQFF
DNA: TGTGCCAGCAGCTCTAGCTCTTCAGGGGTAGGTGAGCAGTTCTTC

V: TRBV2
J: TRBJ1-1
D: -
size: -
CDR3: CASLPRENTEAFF
DNA: TGTGCCAGCTTACCCAGGGAGAACACTGAAGCTTTCTTT

V: TRBV13
J: TRBJ1-2
D: -
size: -
CDR3: CASSLGKTGLTNYGYTF
DNA: TGTGCCAGCAGCTTAGGAAAAACAGGGCTAACTAACTATGGCTACACCTTC

V: TRBV27
J: TRBJ2-3
D: -
size: -
CDR3: CASSLFTSSISTDTQYF
DNA: TGTGCCAGCAGTTTATTCACTAGCTCGATTAGCACAGATACGCAGTATTTT

V: TRBV30
J: TRBJ1-2
D: -
size: -
CDR3: CAWSVSTDYGYTF
DNA: TGTGCCTGGAGTGTAAGCACGGACTATGGCTACACCTTC

V: TRBV9
J: TRBJ2-5
D: -
size: -
CDR3: CASSVTGGLGQETQYF
DNA: TGTGCCAGCAGCGTAACGGGGGGCCTAGGGCAAGAGACCCAGTACTTC

V: TRBV9
J: TRBJ2-1
D: TRBD2
size: -
CDR3: CASSVGLAGGYNEQFF
DNA: TGTGCCAGCAGCGTAGGTCTTGCGGGGGGCTACAATGAGCAGTTCTTC

V: TRBV10-3
J: TRBJ2-7
D: TRBD1
size: once
CDR3: CAIQVATGTAYEQYF
DNA: TGTGCCATCCAGGTGGCCACCGGGACAGCCTACGAGCAGTACTTC

V: TRBV30
J: TRBJ1-2
D: -
size: few
CDR3: CAWTVSGYGYTF
DNA: TGTGCCTGGACAGTTTCAGGCTATGGCTACACCTTC

V: TRBV6-4
J: TRBJ2-3
D: TRBD1
size: few
CDR3: CASSQGTGGTDTQYF
DNA: TGTGCCAGCAGCCAAGGGACAGGGGGCACAGATACGCAGTATTTT

V: TRBV4-3
J: TRBJ1-6
D: -
size: -
CDR3: CASSQDWGGNSPLHF
DNA: TGCGCCAGCAGCCAAGATTGGGGGGGGAATTCACCCCTCCACTTT

V: TRBV27
J: TRBJ1-5
D: -
size: few
CDR3: CASSPLGGVGPQHF
DNA: TGTGCCAGCAGTCCCCTCGGCGGCGTGGGGCCCCAGCATTTT

V: TRBV19
J: TRBJ1-1
D: TRBD1
size: -
CDR3: CASRGGQVRDTEAFF
DNA: TGTGCCAGTAGGGGTGGACAGGTCAGGGACACTGAAGCTTTCTTT

V: TRBV6-6
J: TRBJ1-5
D: -
size: -
CDR3: CASMREAIGNQPQHF
DNA: TGTGCCAGCATGCGGGAGGCTATCGGCAATCAGCCCCAGCATTTT

V: TRBV5-4
J: TRBJ2-5
D: TRBD2
size: -
CDR3: CASSLGGTSGGVQETQYF
DNA: TGTGCCAGCAGCTTGGGGGGGACTAGCGGGGGAGTACAAGAGACCCAGTACTTC

V: TRBV7-9
J: TRBJ2-1
D: -
size: -
CDR3: CASSLAGGLNEQFF
DNA: TGTGCCAGCAGCTTAGCGGGGGGGCTCAATGAGCAGTTCTTC

V: TRBV28
J: TRBJ2-1
D: TRBD2
size: -
CDR3: CASSPLVERGTGDEQFF
DNA: TGTGCCAGCAGTCCCCTCGTGGAGCGGGGAACCGGGGATGAGCAGTTCTTC

V: TRBV19
J: TRBJ1-2
D: -
size: -
CDR3: CASSIVQGNYGYTF
DNA: TGTGCCAGTAGTATAGTTCAGGGGAACTATGGCTACACCTTC

V: TRBV19
J: TRBJ1-5
D: -
size: once
CDR3: CASNSYSNQPQHF
DNA: TGTGCCAGTAACAGCTATAGCAATCAGCCCCAGCATTTT

V: TRBV5-4
J: TRBJ1-2
D: -
size: -
CDR3: CASSLTGENYGYTF
DNA: TGTGCCAGCAGCTTAACCGGAGAGAACTATGGCTACACCTTC

V: TRBV28
J: TRBJ2-1
D: TRBD1
size: -
CDR3: CASSLETGGRDEQFF
DNA: TGTGCCAGCAGTCTAGAGACAGGGGGGAGGGATGAGCAGTTCTTC

V: TRBV6-5
J: TRBJ1-2
D: -
size: -
CDR3: CASSTGTYGYTF
DNA: TGTGCCAGCAGTACAGGGACCTATGGCTACACCTTC

V: TRBV12-5
J: TRBJ2-1
D: -
size: -
CDR3: CASGLDRRTNEQFF
DNA: TGTGCTAGTGGACTAGACCGACGGACTAATGAGCAGTTCTTC

V: TRBV2
J: TRBJ2-3
D: -
size: many
CDR3: CASSEDLAGDTQYF
DNA: TGTGCCAGCAGTGAAGACCTAGCAGGAGATACGCAGTATTTT

V: TRBV5-4
J: TRBJ2-7
D: TRBD1
size: few
CDR3: CASSLGDREYYEQYF
DNA: TGTGCCAGCAGCTTGGGGGACAGGGAGTACTACGAGCAGTACTTC

V: TRBV4-2
J: TRBJ2-1
D: -
size: -
CDR3: CASSQEGPAVGYNEQFF
DNA: TGTGCCAGCAGCCAAGAGGGGCCAGCCGTGGGATACAATGAGCAGTTCTTC

V: TRBV28
J: TRBJ1-5
D: TRBD1
size: -
CDR3: CASSLPTGEGQPQHF
DNA: TGTGCCAGCAGTCTCCCGACAGGGGAGGGTCAGCCCCAGCATTTT

V: TRBV2
J: TRBJ2-7
D: -
size: -
CDR3: CASSYSYEQYF
DNA: TGTGCCAGCAGCTACTCCTACGAGCAGTACTTC

V: TRBV30
J: TRBJ1-4
D: -
size: -
CDR3: CAWSAGGSNEKLFF
DNA: TGTGCCTGGAGCGCGGGAGGGTCTAATGAAAAACTGTTTTTT

V: TRBV28
J: TRBJ2-7
D: -
size: few
CDR3: CASSWSRYEQYF
DNA: TGTGCCAGCTCCTGGAGCCGATACGAGCAGTACTTC

V: TRBV21-1
J: TRBJ1-1
D: -
size: -
CDR3: CASKGGAAFF
DNA: TGTGCCAGCAAGGGAGGGGCAGCTTTCTTT

V: TRBV28
J: TRBJ1-2
D: -
size: -
CDR3: CASRPLSGAGYTF
DNA: TGTGCCAGCAGACCTCTCTCAGGGGCGGGCTACACCTTC

V: TRBV9
J: TRBJ2-3
D: TRBD2
size: -
CDR3: CASSVASGGLPITDTQYF
DNA: TGTGCCAGCAGCGTAGCTAGCGGCGGTCTCCCGATCACAGATACGCAGTATTTT

V: TRBV11-3
J: TRBJ2-1
D: TRBD1
size: -
CDR3: CASSLVGTGDNEQFF
DNA: TGTGCCAGCAGCTTAGTGGGGACAGGTGACAATGAGCAGTTCTTC

V: TRBV7-2
J: TRBJ2-3
D: TRBD2
size: few
CDR3: CASSQSGGEGDTQYF
DNA: TGTGCCAGCAGTCAGAGCGGGGGGGAAGGAGATACGCAGTATTTT

V: TRBV7-2
J: TRBJ2-1
D: -
size: -
CDR3: CASSPLGPGDEQFF
DNA: TGTGCCAGCAGCCCTTTAGGGCCAGGGGATGAGCAGTTCTTC

V: TRBV27
J: TRBJ1-5
D: -
size: -
CDR3: CASKGGFSNQPQHF
DNA: TGTGCCAGCAAGGGAGGATTCAGCAATCAGCCCCAGCATTTT

V: TRBV11-3
J: TRBJ2-1
D: -
size: -
CDR3: CASSSGLAYNEQFF
DNA: TGTGCCAGCAGCTCAGGGTTGGCCTACAATGAGCAGTTCTTC

V: TRBV9
J: TRBJ1-2
D: -
size: -
CDR3: CASSANREQNYGYTF
DNA: TGTGCCAGCAGCGCAAACCGGGAACAGAACTATGGCTACACCTTC

V: TRBV19
J: TRBJ2-3
D: -
size: few
CDR3: CASRGDTQYF
DNA: TGTGCCAGCCGAGGGGATACGCAGTATTTT

V: TRBV5-1
J: TRBJ1-3
D: -
size: -
CDR3: CASSEGPGNGNTIYF
DNA: TGCGCCAGCAGTGAGGGCCCGGGGAACGGAAACACCATATATTTT

V: TRBV27
J: TRBJ2-3
D: -
size: -
CDR3: CASSSQQGNTQYF
DNA: TGTGCCAGCAGTTCCCAACAGGGAAATACGCAGTATTTT

V: TRBV4-3
J: TRBJ2-3
D: -
size: -
CDR3: CASSQELAEGTDTQYF
DNA: TGCGCCAGCAGCCAAGAACTAGCCGAGGGCACAGATACGCAGTATTTT

V: TRBV5-6
J: TRBJ1-2
D: TRBD1
size: few
CDR3: CASGAGGLGYGYTF
DNA: TGTGCCAGTGGCGCAGGGGGCCTGGGCTATGGCTACACCTTC

V: TRBV5-6
J: TRBJ1-2
D: TRBD1
size: -
CDR3: CASSYRTGGYTF
DNA: TGTGCCAGCAGTTACCGGACAGGTGGCTACACCTTC

V: TRBV11-2
J: TRBJ2-7
D: -
size: -
CDR3: CASSWTQSGYEQYF
DNA: TGTGCCAGCAGCTGGACTCAATCGGGCTACGAGCAGTACTTC

V: TRBV7-9
J: TRBJ1-3
D: -
size: -
CDR3: CASSPGDINSGNTIYF
DNA: TGTGCCAGCAGCCCCGGGGACATTAACTCTGGAAACACCATATATTTT

V: TRBV5-5
J: TRBJ2-1
D: -
size: -
CDR3: CASSLGQVFYNEQFF
DNA: TGTGCCAGCAGCTTGGGACAGGTGTTCTACAATGAGCAGTTCTTC

V: TRBV9
J: TRBJ1-5
D: -
size: -
CDR3: CASSGSPGTGQPQHF
DNA: TGTGCCAGCAGCGGGAGCCCAGGCACGGGGCAGCCCCAGCATTTT

V: TRBV28
J: TRBJ1-1
D: -
size: -
CDR3: CASSLSRVNTEAFF
DNA: TGTGCCAGCAGTTTGTCCCGAGTGAACACTGAAGCTTTCTTT